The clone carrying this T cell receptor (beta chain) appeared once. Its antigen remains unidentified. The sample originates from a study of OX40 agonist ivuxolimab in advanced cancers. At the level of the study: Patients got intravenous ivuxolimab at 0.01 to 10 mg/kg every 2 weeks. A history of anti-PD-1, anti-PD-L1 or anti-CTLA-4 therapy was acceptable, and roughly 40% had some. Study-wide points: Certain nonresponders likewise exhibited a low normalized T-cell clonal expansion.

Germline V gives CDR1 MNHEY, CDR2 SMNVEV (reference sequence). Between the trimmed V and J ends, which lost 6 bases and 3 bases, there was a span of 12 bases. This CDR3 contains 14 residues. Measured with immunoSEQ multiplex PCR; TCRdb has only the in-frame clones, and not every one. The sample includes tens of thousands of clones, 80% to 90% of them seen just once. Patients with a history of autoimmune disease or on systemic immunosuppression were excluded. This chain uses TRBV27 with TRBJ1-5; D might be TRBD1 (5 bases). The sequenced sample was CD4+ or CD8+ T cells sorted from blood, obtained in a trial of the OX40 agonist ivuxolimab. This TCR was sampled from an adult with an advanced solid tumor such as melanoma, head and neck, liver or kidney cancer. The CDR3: CASREGTLNQPQHF. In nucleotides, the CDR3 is TGTGCCAGCAGGGAGGGGACCCTCAATCAGCCCCAGCATTTT.